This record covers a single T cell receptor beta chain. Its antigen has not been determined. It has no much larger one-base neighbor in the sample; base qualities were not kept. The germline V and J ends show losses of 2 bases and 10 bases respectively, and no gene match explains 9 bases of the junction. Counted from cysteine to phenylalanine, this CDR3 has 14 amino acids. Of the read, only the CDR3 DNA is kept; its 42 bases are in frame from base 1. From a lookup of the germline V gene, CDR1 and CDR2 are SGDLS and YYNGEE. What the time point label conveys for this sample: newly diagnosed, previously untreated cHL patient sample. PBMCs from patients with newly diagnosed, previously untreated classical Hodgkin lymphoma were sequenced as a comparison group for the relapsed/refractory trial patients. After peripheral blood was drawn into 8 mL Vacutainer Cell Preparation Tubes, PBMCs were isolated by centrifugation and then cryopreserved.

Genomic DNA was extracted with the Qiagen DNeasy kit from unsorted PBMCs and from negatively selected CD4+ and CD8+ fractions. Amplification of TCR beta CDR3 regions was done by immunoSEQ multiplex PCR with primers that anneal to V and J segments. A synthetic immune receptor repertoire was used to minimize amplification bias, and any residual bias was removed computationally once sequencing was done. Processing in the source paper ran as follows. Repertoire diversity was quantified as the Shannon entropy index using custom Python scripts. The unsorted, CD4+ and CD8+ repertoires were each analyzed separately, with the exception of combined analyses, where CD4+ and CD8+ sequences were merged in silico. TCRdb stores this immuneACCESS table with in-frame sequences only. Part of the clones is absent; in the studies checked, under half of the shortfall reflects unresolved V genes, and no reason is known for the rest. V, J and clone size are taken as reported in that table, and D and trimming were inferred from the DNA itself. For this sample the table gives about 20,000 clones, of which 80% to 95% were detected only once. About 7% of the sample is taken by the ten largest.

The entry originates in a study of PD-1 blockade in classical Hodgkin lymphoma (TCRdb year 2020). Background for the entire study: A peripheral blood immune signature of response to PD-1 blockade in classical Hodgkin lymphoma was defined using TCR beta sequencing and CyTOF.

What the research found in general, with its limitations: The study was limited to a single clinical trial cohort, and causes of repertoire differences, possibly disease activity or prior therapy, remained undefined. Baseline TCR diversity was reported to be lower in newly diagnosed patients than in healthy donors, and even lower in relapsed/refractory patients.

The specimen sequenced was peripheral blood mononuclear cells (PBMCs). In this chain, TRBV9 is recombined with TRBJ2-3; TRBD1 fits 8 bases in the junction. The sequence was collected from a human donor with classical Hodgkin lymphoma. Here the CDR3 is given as CASSVPGQGRAQYF. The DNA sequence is TGTGCCAGCAGCGTGCCCGGACAGGGCCGAGCGCAGTATTTT.